The T cell receptor (beta chain) under discussion was sequenced for a study of blood T cell repertoires in COVID-19. Background on the study: The United States, Italy and Spain supplied acute and convalescent COVID-19 samples. PBMCs, B-cell-depleted T cells, or T cells provided the cDNA or gDNA that made up the material.

The CDR3 length is 15 residues. V lost 3 bases to trimming and J lost 8 bases, with 17 bases between them. CDR1 and CDR2 from the germline V gene are SGHVS and FNYEAQ. In the authors' methods: Researchers report that nucleated cell counts were estimated from reference gene primer amplification. This table comes from immunoSEQ multiplex PCR, and its TCRdb copy is limited to in-frame clones, with some not included. Clone size and V and J calls were adopted from that table, with D and trimming inferred from the DNA. The table shows roughly 160,000 clones, with approximately 91% occurring only once. The source material was peripheral blood. The genes are TRBV7-6 and TRBJ1-5; D might be TRBD1 (6 bases). This TCR was sampled from a man between 18 and 35 years old with acute or convalescent COVID-19. The DNA of the CDR3 is TGTGCCAGCAGCTTGGGGGGCGGGGGGCGGGAGCCCCAGCATTTT. This codes for CASSLGGGGREPQHF.